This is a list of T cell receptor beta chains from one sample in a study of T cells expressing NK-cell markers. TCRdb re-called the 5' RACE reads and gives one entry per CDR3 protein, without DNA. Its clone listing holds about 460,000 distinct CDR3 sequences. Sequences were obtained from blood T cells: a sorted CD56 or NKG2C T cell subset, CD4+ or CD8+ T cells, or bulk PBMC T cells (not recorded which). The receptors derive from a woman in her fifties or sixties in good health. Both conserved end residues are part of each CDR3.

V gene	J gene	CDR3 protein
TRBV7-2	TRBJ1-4	CASSLAPATNEKLFF
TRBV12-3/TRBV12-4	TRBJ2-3	CASSLGLPRGTDTQYF
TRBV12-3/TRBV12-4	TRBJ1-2	CASSYSGTAYGYTF
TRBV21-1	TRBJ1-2	CASRVVLYGYTF
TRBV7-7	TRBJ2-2	CASSFLSSTGELFF
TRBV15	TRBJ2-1	CATSRMDLRSQWVYNEQFF
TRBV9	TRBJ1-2	CASSQITGVYGYTF
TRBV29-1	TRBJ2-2	CSVHRGAGELFF
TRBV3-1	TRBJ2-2	CASSQGSGVTGELFF
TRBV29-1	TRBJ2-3	CSARGSVALVTDTQYF
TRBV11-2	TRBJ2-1	CASSWAGGRENEQFF
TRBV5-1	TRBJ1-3	CASSTGVSGNTIYF
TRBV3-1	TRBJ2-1	CASRGTVLGYEQFF
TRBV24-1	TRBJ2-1	CATSDLSGSNEQFF
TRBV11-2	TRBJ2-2	CASSLNRATGELFF
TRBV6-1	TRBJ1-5	CASRLGKIEPQHF
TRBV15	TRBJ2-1	CATSRDNSVYNEQFF
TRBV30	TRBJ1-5	CAWSRAGSGQPQHF
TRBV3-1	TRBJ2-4	CASSRGTGNIQYF
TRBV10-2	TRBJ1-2	CAIRTPGQGAGYTF
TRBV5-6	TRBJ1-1	CASSPWQGTGAFF
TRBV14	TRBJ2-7	CASSQVSSRTYEQYF
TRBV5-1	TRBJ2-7	CASSSGRKYEQYF
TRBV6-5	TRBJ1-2	CASSYPGQGDYGYTF
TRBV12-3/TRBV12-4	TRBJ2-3	CASRLTSLTDTQYF
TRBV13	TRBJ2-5	CASSYYGVAGRETQYF
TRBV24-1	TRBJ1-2	CATSDFGYGYTF
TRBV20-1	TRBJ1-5	CSARDRGPGRDQPQHF
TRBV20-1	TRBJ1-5	CSARREADQPQHF
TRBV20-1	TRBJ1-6	CSAQTSWDSPLHF
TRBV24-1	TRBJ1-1	CATSDLQDRGGAFF
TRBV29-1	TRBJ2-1	CSVSNTGRIEQFF
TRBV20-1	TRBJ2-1	CSARDPTSSYNEQFF
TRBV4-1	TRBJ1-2	CASSQAFRTLYGYTF
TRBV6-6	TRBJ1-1	CASKANTEAFF
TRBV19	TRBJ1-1	CASSTPGREGYTEAFF
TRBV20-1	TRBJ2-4	CSATGEVDKNIQYF
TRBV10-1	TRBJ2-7	CASSESGTINSYEQYF
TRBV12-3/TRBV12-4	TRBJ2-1	CASSLFSGGSSYNEQFF
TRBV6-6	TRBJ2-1	CASGPQTYNEQFF
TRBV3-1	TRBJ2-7	CASSQILETEQYF
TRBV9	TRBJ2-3	CASSVMGSGTGDTQYF
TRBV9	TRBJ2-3	CASGTGDTDTQYF
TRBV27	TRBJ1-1	CASSLWPTGGKSEAFF
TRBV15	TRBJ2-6	CATSLSGANVLTF
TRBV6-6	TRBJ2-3	CASSYSLAAPNTQYF
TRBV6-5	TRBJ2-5	CASSYGGRQTQYF
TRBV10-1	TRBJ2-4	CASSGPRKNIQYF
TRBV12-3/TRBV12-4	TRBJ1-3	CASSRTGALSGNTIYF
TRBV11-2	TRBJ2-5	CASRGVGQAIQETQYF
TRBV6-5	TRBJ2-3	CASSYSSFDSTDTQYF
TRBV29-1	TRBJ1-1	CSVEKVLNTEAFF
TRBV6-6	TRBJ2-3	CASSEQSVGTDTQYF
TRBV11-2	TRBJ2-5	CASQAGVRETQYF
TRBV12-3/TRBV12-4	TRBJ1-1	CASSLAVRTEAFF
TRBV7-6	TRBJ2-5	CASSPTIETQYF